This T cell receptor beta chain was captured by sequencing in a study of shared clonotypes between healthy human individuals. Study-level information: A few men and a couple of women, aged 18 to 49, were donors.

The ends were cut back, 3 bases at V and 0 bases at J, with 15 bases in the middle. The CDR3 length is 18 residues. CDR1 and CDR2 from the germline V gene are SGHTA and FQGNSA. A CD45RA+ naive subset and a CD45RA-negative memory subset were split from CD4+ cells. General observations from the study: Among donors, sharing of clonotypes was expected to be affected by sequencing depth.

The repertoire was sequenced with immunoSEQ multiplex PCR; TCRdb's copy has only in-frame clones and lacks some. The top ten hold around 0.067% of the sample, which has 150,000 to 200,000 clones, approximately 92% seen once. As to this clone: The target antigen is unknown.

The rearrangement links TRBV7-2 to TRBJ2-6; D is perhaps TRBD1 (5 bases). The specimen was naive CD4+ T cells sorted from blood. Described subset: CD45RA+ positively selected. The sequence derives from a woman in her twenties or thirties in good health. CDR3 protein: CASSFRTGTHSGANVLTF. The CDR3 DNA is TGTGCCAGCAGCTTTAGAACAGGAACCCACTCTGGGGCCAACGTCCTGACTTTC.